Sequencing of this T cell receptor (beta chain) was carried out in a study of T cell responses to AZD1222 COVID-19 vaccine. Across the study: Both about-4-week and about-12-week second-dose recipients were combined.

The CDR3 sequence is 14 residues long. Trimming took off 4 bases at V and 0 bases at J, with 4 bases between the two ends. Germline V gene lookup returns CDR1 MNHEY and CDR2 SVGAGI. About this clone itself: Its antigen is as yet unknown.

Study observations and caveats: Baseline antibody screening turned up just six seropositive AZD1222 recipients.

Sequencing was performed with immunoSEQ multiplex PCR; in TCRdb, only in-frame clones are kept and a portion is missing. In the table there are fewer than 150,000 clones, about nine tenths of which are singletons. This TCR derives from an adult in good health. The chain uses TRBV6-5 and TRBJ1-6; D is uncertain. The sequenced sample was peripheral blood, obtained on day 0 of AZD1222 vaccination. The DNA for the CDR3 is TGTGCCAGCAGTTCCTTCTCCTATAATTCACCCCTCCACTTT. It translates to CASSSFSYNSPLHF.